This T cell receptor beta chain was recorded in a study of T-cell reconstitution after alpha-beta-depleted transplantation in children. A library of TCRbeta sequences, prepared with unique molecular identifiers, was generated. TCRdb reanalysed the PCR reads using MiXCR and keeps one entry per CDR3 protein. Among 350,000 to 450,000 distinct CDR3 sequences listed, more than 10% were seen once. In germline, CDR1 is KGHSH, CDR2 LQKENI. V lost 5 bases to trimming and J lost 5 bases, with 24 bases between them. This CDR3 is built from 17 residues. The clonotype originates from a human donor who donated a stem cell graft to a child with Fanconi anemia. Source: PBMCs, taken from the stem cell graft. The chain has TRBV18 and TRBJ2-5; D perhaps matches TRBD1 (7 bases). The chain's CDR3 is CASSTDGTAIRGETQYF. CDR3 nucleotide sequence: TGTGCCAGCTCAACCGACGGGACAGCAATCCGGGGGGAGACCCAGTACTTC.